Each of the 19 T cell receptor beta chains below was sequenced from the same sample in a study of T cell responses to AZD1222 COVID-19 vaccine. Repertoires were generated with immunoSEQ multiplex PCR, while TCRdb's copy carries only in-frame clones and drops some. Among approximately 90,000 clones listed, 90% were seen once. The material sequenced was peripheral blood, taken on day 0 of AZD1222 vaccination. The receptors were gathered from an adult in good health.

The V call is TRBV19, the J call TRBJ2-3; perhaps TRBD1 as D (8 bases). Germline V gives CDR1 LNHDA, CDR2 SQIVND (reference sequence). This CDR3 region has 16 residues. V was cut by 5 bases and J by 1 base, with 16 bases left in between. Here the CDR3 reads CASSLYTGGGTDTQYF. The DNA for the CDR3 is TGTGCCAGTAGTCTCTACACAGGGGGGGGCACAGATACGCAGTATTTT.

This clone was counted a single time. V is TRBV4-3 and J is TRBJ1-3; D remains unclear. The V gene lost 1 base and the J gene lost 0 bases, with 10 bases spanning the gap. The germline CDR1 and CDR2 sequences are LGHNA and YSLEER. CDR3 length equals 16 residues. CDR3 sequence: CASSQALEYSGNTIYF. The CDR3 bases are TGCGCCAGCAGCCAAGCTTTGGAGTACTCTGGAAACACCATATATTTT.

The chain has TRBV7-8 and TRBJ2-2, with D possibly TRBD2 on 5 matching bases. CDR1 is SGHVS and CDR2 is FQNEAQ in the germline V gene. The CDR3 has 14 residues. V dropped 3 bases and J dropped 6 bases, with 11 bases sitting between them. This CDR3 reads CASSFDGVAGELFF. The CDR3 bases are TGTGCCAGCAGCTTTGACGGGGTCGCCGGGGAGCTGTTTTTT.

This chain uses TRBV15 with TRBJ1-2; a possible D gene is TRBD1 (6 bases). V dropped 5 bases and J dropped 5 bases, with 24 bases sitting between them. CDR1 and CDR2 (germline): LNHNV, YYDKDF (reference sequence). The CDR3 totals 17 residues. The CDR3 sequence is CATSQKAGGEIIYGYTF. CDR3 nucleotides: TGTGCCACCAGCCAAAAGGCGGGGGGCGAAATAATTTATGGCTACACCTTC.

V usage is TRBV7-9 and J usage is TRBJ1-2, with TRBD1 as a possible D gene (5 bases). The V gene's germline CDR1 is SEHNR and CDR2 FQNEAQ (reference sequence). The CDR3 runs to 15 residues. V was cut by 5 bases and J by 6 bases, with 19 bases left in between. The CDR3 DNA sequence: TGTGCCAGCAGCCCGTGGTCAGGGCCTCGGAATGGCTACACCTTC. It yields the protein CASSPWSGPRNGYTF.

The chain couples TRBV12-3 or TRBV12-4 to TRBJ1-2; D call uncertain. The V gene lost 7 bases and the J gene lost 5 bases, with 11 bases spanning the gap. This CDR3 comprises 12 residues. This chain's CDR3 is CASTSLGYGYTF. The CDR3 coding sequence is TGTGCCAGCACCTCGTTGGGGTATGGCTACACCTTC.

In its sample, this clone was seen once. V gene TRBV6-5 combines with J gene TRBJ1-2; possibly TRBD1 for D (5 bases). Per germline, CDR1 MNHEY and CDR2 SVGAGI. V gave up 6 bases and J gave up 4 bases, with 12 bases separating them. This CDR3 spans 13 amino acids. The CDR3 DNA follows: TGTGCCAGCAGGGGGGAGTTAGTCTATGGCTACACCTTC. Translation gives CASRGELVYGYTF.

The chain uses TRBV11-1 and TRBJ1-1; a weak D match, TRBD1 (6 bases). Trimming removed 5 bases at V and 1 base at J, with 17 bases between. The CDR3 spans 16 residues. The germline CDR1 and CDR2 sequences are SGHAT and FQDESV (reference sequence). The CDR3 DNA is TGTGCCAGCAGCCATTCCCCAGGGGCGCGGAACACTGAAGCTTTCTTT. Protein: CASSHSPGARNTEAFF. The full variable domain, rest sourced from reference TRBV11-1 and TRBJ1-1, is EAEVAQSPRYKITEKSQAVAFWCDPISGHATLYWYRQILGQGPELLVQFQDESVVDDSQLPKDRFSAERLKGVDSTLKIQPAELGDSAMYLCASSHSPGARNTEAFFGQGTRLTVV.

The genes are TRBV7-2 and TRBJ2-2; TRBD2 agrees at 9 bases. V was clipped by 11 bases and J by 4 bases; unmatched bases: 11. The CDR3 has 15 residues. The germline gives CDR1 SGHTA, CDR2 FQGNSA. CDR3 nucleotide sequence: TGTGCCTCGCGAGTAGCGGGGGCAGGCACCGGGGAGCTGTTTTTT. The encoded protein is CASRVAGAGTGELFF.

This chain uses TRBV27 with TRBJ1-5, with TRBD1 as a possible D gene (5 bases). From germline, CDR1 is MNHEY and CDR2 SMNVEV (reference sequence). Trimming left V 6 bases short and J 2 bases short, with 23 bases between. This CDR3 is 18 amino acids long. The chain's CDR3 is CASSPKGYDYRGNQPQHF. Written as DNA, the CDR3 is TGTGCCAGCAGCCCTAAGGGGTATGATTATCGGGGCAATCAGCCCCAGCATTTT.

V and J are TRBV6-2 or TRBV6-3 and TRBJ1-4, with 7 bases matching TRBD1. V shed 6 bases, J shed 5 bases, and the junction held 9 bases outside the gene matches. There are 15 residues in the CDR3. Germline CDR1 MNHEY, CDR2 SVGEGT. CDR3 sequence (DNA): TGTGCCAGCAGCTCCCCTAGCAGGGGGAATGAAAAACTGTTTTTT. Protein sequence: CASSSPSRGNEKLFF.

V usage is TRBV6-5 and J usage is TRBJ1-2; TRBD1 agrees at 11 bases. The CDR3 covers 15 residues. V shed 6 bases and J 8 bases; nucleotides not matched to a gene: 11. The germline V gene encodes CDR1 MNHEY and CDR2 SVGAGI. The CDR3 DNA follows: TGTGCCAGCAGAGGACAGGGGGCTATATCGGAGGGCTACACCTTC. Translated, it gives CASRGQGAISEGYTF.

The genes are TRBV5-5 and TRBJ1-5, with TRBD1 matching over 8 bases. V shed 0 bases, J shed 0 bases, and the junction held 2 bases outside the gene matches. Germline CDR1 and CDR2: SGHKS and YYEKEE (reference sequence). The length of the CDR3 is 16 residues. CDR3 in amino acids: CASSLVDRVSNQPQHF. Written as DNA, the CDR3 is TGTGCCAGCAGCTTGGTGGACAGGGTTAGCAATCAGCCCCAGCATTTT.

This clone is a singleton in its sample. The V and J genes are TRBV5-4 and TRBJ2-5, with 8 positions matching TRBD2. Trimming cost V 3 bases and J 4 bases; bases outside gene matches: 8. Germline loops: CDR1 SGHNT, CDR2 YYREEE (reference sequence). This CDR3 spans 15 amino acids. CDR3 nucleotides: TGTGCCAGCAGCTCTGCGGGGGGCCCCCGAGAGACCCAGTACTTC. Protein sequence: CASSSAGGPRETQYF.

This clone appeared a single time. The chain is built from TRBV4-3 and TRBJ2-7; D possibly corresponds to TRBD1 (6 bases). There are 15 residues in the CDR3. Germline lookup yields CDR1 LGHNA and CDR2 YSLEER. V lost 1 base and J 0 bases, leaving 10 bases between the germline ends. This CDR3 is CASSQGTASSYEQYF. CDR3 coding DNA: TGCGCCAGCAGCCAAGGGACAGCCAGCTCCTACGAGCAGTACTTC.

The J gene is TRBJ1-2, the V gene TRBV19; D ambiguous. The CDR3 sequence is 11 residues long. The germline CDR1 and CDR2 sequences are LNHDA and SQIVND (reference sequence). Trimming stripped 7 bases from V and 6 bases from J, with 9 bases between. The CDR3 sequence is CASNREHGYTF. For the CDR3, the DNA is TGTGCCAGTAATAGGGAGCATGGCTACACCTTC.

The V and J genes are TRBV15 and TRBJ2-1, with a tentative D call TRBD2 (6 bases). The V and J ends lost 1 base and 3 bases respectively, with 7 bases between them. Per germline, CDR1 LNHNV and CDR2 YYDKDF (reference sequence). The CDR3 contains 14 residues. The CDR3 spells CATSRVGGYNEQFF. In DNA form, the CDR3 reads TGTGCCACCAGCAGAGTGGGGGGCTACAATGAGCAGTTCTTC.

V usage is TRBV9 and J usage is TRBJ1-4; possibly TRBD1 for D (5 bases). CDR1 is SGDLS, CDR2 YYNGEE, per germline. V shed 4 bases and J shed 7 bases, with 20 bases lying between them. The CDR3 totals 16 residues. The CDR3 loop reads CASSPALGSGGEKLFF. The DNA of the CDR3 is TGTGCCAGCAGCCCAGCCCTAGGATCTGGGGGTGAAAAACTGTTTTTT.

The chain links TRBV11-2 to TRBJ2-1; D remains ambiguous. CDR1 and CDR2 from the germline V gene are SGHAT and FQNNGV. V was shortened by 2 bases and J by 5 bases, with 16 bases between the two germline ends. The CDR3 sequence is 16 residues long. The CDR3 DNA sequence: TGTGCCAGCAGCTTACTATTCATGAACCTTAACAATGAGCAGTTCTTC. Its translation is CASSLLFMNLNNEQFF.